These T cell receptor beta chains were read from a single sample in a study of T-cell memory formation after mild COVID-19. TCRdb recomputed calls from the 5' RACE reads with MiXCR, one row per CDR3 protein. Counted here are about 290,000 distinct CDR3 sequences, roughly 15% occurring once; the ten biggest clones make up over 20%. Material: PBMCs or a T cell subset sorted from them (not recorded which). The source of these receptors is a man between 18 and 35 years old who had mild COVID-19 (a few samples of this study predate the infection). Cell type and time point are not known. The CDR3 runs from the conserved cysteine through the conserved F or W. D genes are given only for firm matches. Expanded clones are given a class, and other clones once, few, many or no size at all.

v_call: TRBV6-1; d_call: .; j_call: TRBJ1-5; clone_size: .; cdr3_nt: TGTGCCAGCAGTGGCCCTTTGGGGCAGCCCCAGCATTTT; cdr3_aa: CASSGPLGQPQHF
v_call: TRBV4-3; d_call: .; j_call: TRBJ2-4; clone_size: .; cdr3_nt: TGCGCCAGCAGCCACCATCTCCGGACAGTGGGAAACATTCAGTACTTC; cdr3_aa: CASSHHLRTVGNIQYF
v_call: TRBV6-1; d_call: .; j_call: TRBJ2-7; clone_size: .; cdr3_nt: TGTGCCAGCAGTGAAGTGGCAGGTCTCCACGAGCAGTACTTC; cdr3_aa: CASSEVAGLHEQYF
v_call: TRBV5-6; d_call: TRBD2; j_call: TRBJ2-5; clone_size: .; cdr3_nt: TGTGCCAGCAGACCCGGGACTAGCGGGGAAGAGACCCAGTACTTC; cdr3_aa: CASRPGTSGEETQYF
v_call: TRBV12-3/TRBV12-4; d_call: .; j_call: TRBJ1-5; clone_size: .; cdr3_nt: TGTGCCAGCAGTTTAGGTGGCTACAATCAGCCCCAGCATTTT; cdr3_aa: CASSLGGYNQPQHF
v_call: TRBV6-2/TRBV6-3; d_call: .; j_call: TRBJ1-2; clone_size: few; cdr3_nt: TGTGCCAGCAGTTCCCCAGGAGTATGGGGCTACACCTTC; cdr3_aa: CASSSPGVWGYTF
v_call: TRBV3-1; d_call: .; j_call: TRBJ1-2; clone_size: few; cdr3_nt: TGTGCCAGCAGCCGACAGCGGGAGGGCTACACCTTC; cdr3_aa: CASSRQREGYTF
v_call: TRBV5-1; d_call: .; j_call: TRBJ2-3; clone_size: few; cdr3_nt: TGCGCCAGCAGCTTGCGGGGGTACCCCACAGATACGCAGTATTTT; cdr3_aa: CASSLRGYPTDTQYF
v_call: TRBV6-2/TRBV6-3; d_call: TRBD2; j_call: TRBJ2-1; clone_size: few; cdr3_nt: TGTGCCAGCAGTTACCCCCGGGGAGGGGTGAATGAGCAGTTCTTC; cdr3_aa: CASSYPRGGVNEQFF
v_call: TRBV7-2; d_call: .; j_call: TRBJ1-6; clone_size: few; cdr3_nt: TGTGCCAGCAGCGAAGAGGGACTTTCACCCCTCCACTTT; cdr3_aa: CASSEEGLSPLHF
v_call: TRBV7-2; d_call: .; j_call: TRBJ2-3; clone_size: few; cdr3_nt: TGTGCCAGCAGCTTGACATCGACTAGCACAGATACGCAGTATTTT; cdr3_aa: CASSLTSTSTDTQYF
v_call: TRBV9; d_call: TRBD2; j_call: TRBJ2-3; clone_size: .; cdr3_nt: TGTGCCAGCAGCGCTAGCGGGGGGTCTCCGGATACGCAGTATTTT; cdr3_aa: CASSASGGSPDTQYF
v_call: TRBV4-2; d_call: TRBD1; j_call: TRBJ1-2; clone_size: .; cdr3_nt: TGTGCCAGCAGCCACTCCGGGACAGGGGATGGCTACACCTTC; cdr3_aa: CASSHSGTGDGYTF
v_call: TRBV7-2; d_call: .; j_call: TRBJ2-5; clone_size: few; cdr3_nt: TGTGCCAGCAGCCGAAGTTATCGGGAGACCCAGTACTTC; cdr3_aa: CASSRSYRETQYF
v_call: TRBV4-1; d_call: TRBD1; j_call: TRBJ2-7; clone_size: many; cdr3_nt: TGCGCCAGCAGCTCACGGACAGGGCCGTTGGGCGAGCAGTACTTC; cdr3_aa: CASSSRTGPLGEQYF
v_call: TRBV3-1; d_call: TRBD2; j_call: TRBJ2-5; clone_size: few; cdr3_nt: TGTGCCAGCAGCCGGGGACTAGAGCAAGAGACCCAGTACTTC; cdr3_aa: CASSRGLEQETQYF
v_call: TRBV7-8; d_call: .; j_call: TRBJ1-5; clone_size: .; cdr3_nt: TGTGCCAGCAGCTTACAGATGGACCAGCCCCAGCATTTT; cdr3_aa: CASSLQMDQPQHF
v_call: TRBV5-5; d_call: .; j_call: TRBJ2-1; clone_size: few; cdr3_nt: TGTGCCAGCAGCTTGGCACGGAGCAATGAGCAGTTCTTC; cdr3_aa: CASSLARSNEQFF
v_call: TRBV4-1; d_call: .; j_call: TRBJ2-7; clone_size: few; cdr3_nt: TGCGCCAGCAGCCAAGAGCCAGGGAGCTCCTACGAGCAGTACTTC; cdr3_aa: CASSQEPGSSYEQYF
v_call: TRBV6-5; d_call: .; j_call: TRBJ2-1; clone_size: .; cdr3_nt: TGTGCCAGCAGTTACGGTGTCGAGCGCTCCTACAATGAGCAGTTCTTC; cdr3_aa: CASSYGVERSYNEQFF
v_call: TRBV6-2/TRBV6-3; d_call: TRBD1; j_call: TRBJ2-7; clone_size: many; cdr3_nt: TGTGCCAGCAGTTACCATCCAGGGGGCATCTCCTACGAGCAGTACTTC; cdr3_aa: CASSYHPGGISYEQYF
v_call: TRBV7-9; d_call: .; j_call: TRBJ2-1; clone_size: .; cdr3_nt: TGTGCCAGCAGTCGAAGAAGTGGGAGCTCCTACAATGAGCAGTTCTTC; cdr3_aa: CASSRRSGSSYNEQFF
v_call: TRBV6-4; d_call: .; j_call: TRBJ2-2; clone_size: .; cdr3_nt: TGTGCCAGCAGTGAGGATACCCGTTACACCGGGGAGCTGTTTTTT; cdr3_aa: CASSEDTRYTGELFF
v_call: TRBV5-1; d_call: TRBD2; j_call: TRBJ2-3; clone_size: few; cdr3_nt: TGCGCCAGCAGTCAGGGACTAGCGGGGGGCGCGGATACGCAGTATTTT; cdr3_aa: CASSQGLAGGADTQYF
v_call: TRBV4-1; d_call: TRBD2; j_call: TRBJ2-1; clone_size: few; cdr3_nt: TGCGCCAGCAGCCAAGACCCTAGCGGAGCCTACAATGAGCAGTTCTTC; cdr3_aa: CASSQDPSGAYNEQFF
v_call: TRBV5-1; d_call: .; j_call: TRBJ1-4; clone_size: .; cdr3_nt: TGCGCCAGCAGCTTGGGGACATCAACTAATGAAAAACTGTTTTTT; cdr3_aa: CASSLGTSTNEKLFF
v_call: TRBV10-1; d_call: TRBD2; j_call: TRBJ2-3; clone_size: .; cdr3_nt: TGCGCCAGCAGTGAAACTATAGCGGGGGGCACAGATACGCAGTATTTT; cdr3_aa: CASSETIAGGTDTQYF
v_call: TRBV19; d_call: .; j_call: TRBJ2-5; clone_size: .; cdr3_nt: TGTGCCTCACAGTCCACCGGGGTGTCCCAAGAGACCCAGTACTTC; cdr3_aa: CASQSTGVSQETQYF
v_call: TRBV28; d_call: .; j_call: TRBJ2-1; clone_size: few; cdr3_nt: TGTGCCAGCAAGGGGTTTAGTTCCTACAATGAGCAGTTCTTC; cdr3_aa: CASKGFSSYNEQFF
v_call: TRBV11-2; d_call: TRBD1; j_call: TRBJ1-1; clone_size: .; cdr3_nt: TGTGCCAGCAGCTTTAGAGGACAGGGCCTACCTGAAGCTTTCTTT; cdr3_aa: CASSFRGQGLPEAFF
v_call: TRBV6-5; d_call: .; j_call: TRBJ2-4; clone_size: many; cdr3_nt: TGTGCCAGCAGCCCGGGACAACCTATCTTCGTAGCCAAAAACATTCAGTACTTC; cdr3_aa: CASSPGQPIFVAKNIQYF
v_call: TRBV20-1; d_call: .; j_call: TRBJ1-2; clone_size: .; cdr3_nt: TGCAGTGCGCCTCTCCGGGGCGAGGGCTACACCTTC; cdr3_aa: CSAPLRGEGYTF
v_call: TRBV3-1; d_call: .; j_call: TRBJ2-3; clone_size: many; cdr3_nt: TGTGCCAGCAGTCCGACAGTGGGTCATACAGATACGCAGTATTTT; cdr3_aa: CASSPTVGHTDTQYF
v_call: TRBV5-1; d_call: TRBD1; j_call: TRBJ1-2; clone_size: .; cdr3_nt: TGCGCCAGTACCCCCGGGACAGGAGAGAACTATGGCTACACCTTC; cdr3_aa: CASTPGTGENYGYTF
v_call: TRBV4-3; d_call: TRBD2; j_call: TRBJ2-2; clone_size: few; cdr3_nt: TGCGCCAGCAGCCAAGATATAGCGGGGGCACCCACCGGGGAGCTGTTTTTT; cdr3_aa: CASSQDIAGAPTGELFF
v_call: TRBV5-1; d_call: TRBD2; j_call: TRBJ2-3; clone_size: many; cdr3_nt: TGCGCCAGCAGCTTGGGACTAGCGGCTTGGGATACGCAGTATTTT; cdr3_aa: CASSLGLAAWDTQYF
v_call: TRBV18; d_call: .; j_call: TRBJ2-2; clone_size: few; cdr3_nt: TGTGCCAGCTCCCCACCTGCGGCAGCGAACACCGGGGAGCTGTTTTTT; cdr3_aa: CASSPPAAANTGELFF
v_call: TRBV30; d_call: .; j_call: TRBJ1-4; clone_size: .; cdr3_nt: TGTGCCTGGAGGATGCCCTCGGTAGAAAAACTGTTTTTT; cdr3_aa: CAWRMPSVEKLFF
v_call: TRBV9; d_call: TRBD2; j_call: TRBJ2-3; clone_size: .; cdr3_nt: TGTGCCAGCAGCGTAGATGGACTAGCGGGAGGGGATACGCAGTATTTT; cdr3_aa: CASSVDGLAGGDTQYF
v_call: TRBV7-2; d_call: TRBD2; j_call: TRBJ2-5; clone_size: .; cdr3_nt: TGTGCCAGCAGCCGGCGGGGTAGCGGGGTTGTAAAGACCCAGTACTTC; cdr3_aa: CASSRRGSGVVKTQYF
v_call: TRBV7-9; d_call: TRBD2; j_call: TRBJ2-1; clone_size: few; cdr3_nt: TGTGCCAGCAGCACCCGCGGGGGAGCGATCAATGAGCAGTTCTTC; cdr3_aa: CASSTRGGAINEQFF
v_call: TRBV4-1; d_call: .; j_call: TRBJ1-2; clone_size: .; cdr3_nt: TGCGCCAGCAGCTCGTGGACAGCCGGAATTAACTATGGCTACACCTTC; cdr3_aa: CASSSWTAGINYGYTF
v_call: TRBV11-2; d_call: TRBD1; j_call: TRBJ1-2; clone_size: .; cdr3_nt: TGTGCCAGCAAACGTAAGCCGGGACAGGGGAACTATGGCTACACCTTC; cdr3_aa: CASKRKPGQGNYGYTF
v_call: TRBV5-4; d_call: .; j_call: TRBJ2-2; clone_size: .; cdr3_nt: TGTGCCAGCGGGGGGAACACCGGGGAGCTGTTTTTT; cdr3_aa: CASGGNTGELFF
v_call: TRBV7-9; d_call: .; j_call: TRBJ1-1; clone_size: few; cdr3_nt: TGTGCCAGCAGCTTCATGACAGCGAACACTGAAGCTTTCTTT; cdr3_aa: CASSFMTANTEAFF
v_call: TRBV20-1; d_call: TRBD2; j_call: TRBJ2-3; clone_size: few; cdr3_nt: TGCAGTGCCCCCGGGGCTAGCGGAAGAGTAGATACGCAGTATTTT; cdr3_aa: CSAPGASGRVDTQYF
v_call: TRBV28; d_call: .; j_call: TRBJ1-1; clone_size: .; cdr3_nt: TGTGCCAGCATCTTTACAGGGACCACTGAAGCTTTCTTT; cdr3_aa: CASIFTGTTEAFF
v_call: TRBV2; d_call: TRBD1; j_call: TRBJ1-6; clone_size: few; cdr3_nt: TGTGCCAGCCAGCAACGGAGACAGGGATACTCACCCCTCCACTTT; cdr3_aa: CASQQRRQGYSPLHF
v_call: TRBV7-9; d_call: .; j_call: TRBJ1-5; clone_size: few; cdr3_nt: TGTGCCAGCGGGAGGGAGTTCAATCAGCCCCAGCATTTT; cdr3_aa: CASGREFNQPQHF
v_call: TRBV9; d_call: .; j_call: TRBJ2-3; clone_size: .; cdr3_nt: TGTGCCAGCAGCGTGGCTGACCCCGGCGTGGGTACGCAGTATTTT; cdr3_aa: CASSVADPGVGTQYF
v_call: TRBV18; d_call: TRBD2; j_call: TRBJ2-3; clone_size: few; cdr3_nt: TGTGCCAGCTCACCAGAAGCGGGGGGGCCAGATACGCAGTATTTT; cdr3_aa: CASSPEAGGPDTQYF
v_call: TRBV28; d_call: .; j_call: TRBJ1-3; clone_size: many; cdr3_nt: TGTGCCAGCAGTTTAGCAGGGGCTCAAGGAAACACCATATATTTT; cdr3_aa: CASSLAGAQGNTIYF
v_call: TRBV29-1; d_call: .; j_call: TRBJ1-2; clone_size: .; cdr3_nt: TGCAGCGCAGATACAGGGAGTTTAGGCTATGGCTACACCTTC; cdr3_aa: CSADTGSLGYGYTF
v_call: TRBV9; d_call: TRBD2; j_call: TRBJ2-1; clone_size: .; cdr3_nt: TGTGCCAGCAGCGTTTCCGGGACTAGCAACAATGAGCAGTTCTTC; cdr3_aa: CASSVSGTSNNEQFF
v_call: TRBV11-2; d_call: TRBD2; j_call: TRBJ2-3; clone_size: many; cdr3_nt: TGTGCCAGCAGCCCCCGGACTAGCGGGGGGGCGGGGGATACGCAGTATTTT; cdr3_aa: CASSPRTSGGAGDTQYF
v_call: TRBV5-1; d_call: .; j_call: TRBJ2-2; clone_size: few; cdr3_nt: TGCGCCAGCAGACCAAGGGGCGGGACCGGGGAGCTGTTTTTT; cdr3_aa: CASRPRGGTGELFF
v_call: TRBV6-1; d_call: .; j_call: TRBJ2-4; clone_size: few; cdr3_nt: TGTGCCAGCAGTGAAACACTCGGGCAAAACATTCAGTACTTC; cdr3_aa: CASSETLGQNIQYF
v_call: TRBV20-1; d_call: TRBD2; j_call: TRBJ2-1; clone_size: many; cdr3_nt: TGCAGTGCTACTAGCGGGAGTCCCTACAATGAGCAGTTCTTC; cdr3_aa: CSATSGSPYNEQFF
v_call: TRBV15; d_call: .; j_call: TRBJ2-1; clone_size: .; cdr3_nt: TGTGCCACCAGCAGACCGCCGCACGGAAATGAGCAGTTCTTC; cdr3_aa: CATSRPPHGNEQFF